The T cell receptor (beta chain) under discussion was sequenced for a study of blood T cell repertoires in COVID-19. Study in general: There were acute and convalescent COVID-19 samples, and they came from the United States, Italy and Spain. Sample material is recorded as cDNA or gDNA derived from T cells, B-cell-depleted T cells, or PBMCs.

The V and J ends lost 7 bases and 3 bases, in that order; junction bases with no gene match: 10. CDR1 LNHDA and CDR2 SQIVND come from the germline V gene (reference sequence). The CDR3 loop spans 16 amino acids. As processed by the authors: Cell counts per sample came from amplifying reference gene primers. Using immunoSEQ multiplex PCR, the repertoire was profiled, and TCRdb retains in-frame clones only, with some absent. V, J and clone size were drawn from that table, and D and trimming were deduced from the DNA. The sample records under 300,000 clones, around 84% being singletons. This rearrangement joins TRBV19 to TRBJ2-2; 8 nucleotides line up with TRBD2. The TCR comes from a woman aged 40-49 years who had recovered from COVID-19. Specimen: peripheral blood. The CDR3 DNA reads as TGTGCCAGTACCCTCCTGAGCGGGGGTGACACCGGGGAGCTGTTTTTT. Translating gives CASTLLSGGDTGELFF.